This T cell receptor (beta chain) comes out of a study of T-cell reconstitution after alpha-beta-depleted transplantation in children. By share, this clonotype counts as medium-sized. No antigen is known for it. Study-wide points: As was reported, about two months after transplant, alpha-beta T cells came from several hundred expanded graft clones.

Trimming pared 0 bases from V and 1 base from J, leaving 8 bases between. Germline CDR1 is MGHRA and CDR2 is YSYEKL. The CDR3 has 15 residues. Using unique molecular identifiers, the investigators prepared the TCRbeta library. MiXCR, applied by TCRdb to the PCR reads, yields one record per CDR3 protein. This table holds roughly 300,000 distinct CDR3 sequences, 9.5% to 13% found once. The sequencing here drew on peripheral blood, taken 180 days after TCRalphabeta/CD19-depleted stem cell transplant. The rearrangement links TRBV4-1 to TRBJ2-3; D remains unclear. The receptor's source is a male patient between 2 and 15 years old who had a stem cell transplant for chronic granulomatous disease, so the T cells may come from the graft donor. The CDR3: CASSQDLSGTDTQYF. CDR3 DNA: TGCGCCAGCAGCCAAGATCTAAGCGGCACAGATACGCAGTATTTT.